This note documents a single T cell receptor beta chain sequence. Its antigen is as yet unknown. The data stem from a study of cytomegalovirus exposure and HLA in healthy donors. Study results and limitations: The authors later linked a missense DCLRE1C variant to TCR beta V- and J-gene trimming.

60 Vbeta and 13 Jbeta primers were used in PCR. TCRdb's table, derived via immunoSEQ multiplex PCR, lists solely in-frame clones and lacks some. Listed are approximately 200,000 clones; roughly 0.7% falls within the top ten. Germline loops: CDR1 SGHRS, CDR2 YFSETQ. The ends were cut back, 1 base at V and 0 bases at J, with 6 bases in the middle. The CDR3 sequence is 14 residues long. V usage is TRBV5-1 and J usage is TRBJ2-3, with D possibly being TRBD2 (5 bases). Sequenced input: PBMCs. The clonotype was recovered from a boy aged 5-17 years in good health and CMV-seronegative. The chain's CDR3 is CASSLIASTDTQYF. Here the CDR3 DNA reads TGCGCCAGCAGCTTGATAGCGAGCACAGATACGCAGTATTTT.